This TCR beta chain emerged from a study of response to subunit inactivated influenza vaccine. TCRdb recomputed calls from the RT-PCR reads with MiXCR, one row per CDR3 protein. The sample has 700,000 to 900,000 distinct CDR3 sequences, approximately 21% seen once. This clonotype was detected ten times or more. The CDR3 is 13 residues long. Trimming cost V 2 bases and J 8 bases, with 12 bases left between them. The TCR sequence derives from a man between 50 and 59 years old who received an inactivated influenza vaccine. The sample consisted of PBMCs from blood, taken 5 days after vaccination. This rearrangement joins TRBV12-3 or TRBV12-4 to TRBJ1-2; D gene unclear. CDR3 loop: CASSLSTFGGYTF. CDR3 nucleotides: TGTGCCAGCAGTTTATCTACCTTCGGGGGCTACACCTTC.